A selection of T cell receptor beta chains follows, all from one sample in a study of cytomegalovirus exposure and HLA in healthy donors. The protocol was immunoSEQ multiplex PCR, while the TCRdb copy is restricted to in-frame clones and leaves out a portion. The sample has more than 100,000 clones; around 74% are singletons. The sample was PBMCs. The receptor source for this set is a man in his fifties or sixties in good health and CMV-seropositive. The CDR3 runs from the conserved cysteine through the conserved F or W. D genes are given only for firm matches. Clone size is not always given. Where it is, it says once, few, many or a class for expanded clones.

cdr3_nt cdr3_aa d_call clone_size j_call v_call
TGTGCCAGCAGCTACTCAGGGGGTGACGCTGAAGCTTTCTTT CASSYSGGDAEAFF TRBD1 - TRBJ1-1 TRBV9
TGTGCCAGCAGCCGACAGGACAAATCCTACGAGCAGTACTTC CASSRQDKSYEQYF - - TRBJ2-7 TRBV11-2
TGCAGCGCCTTTCTACAGACAGGGACCGGGGAGCTGTTTTTT CSAFLQTGTGELFF TRBD1 - TRBJ2-2 TRBV29-1
TGTGCCAGCAGCGCCCGGACACCGACATCGGGAGATACGCAGTATTTT CASSARTPTSGDTQYF - - TRBJ2-3 TRBV9
TGTGCCAGTAGTATTGGGACTAGCGGGAGGAGCGTGCGCGAGCAGTACTTC CASSIGTSGRSVREQYF TRBD2 once TRBJ2-7 TRBV19
TGTGCCAGCAGCGCGTCCGGACTAGCGGGGGGGCCCGCCGGGGAGCTGTTTTTT CASSASGLAGGPAGELFF TRBD2 - TRBJ2-2 TRBV9
TGTGCCAGTAAGACACCCCCGAACACTGAAGCTTTCTTT CASKTPPNTEAFF - - TRBJ1-1 TRBV6-5
TGTGCCAGCAGCGTAGGCGGGGGTCCCTACGAGCAGTACTTC CASSVGGGPYEQYF TRBD2 few TRBJ2-7 TRBV9
TGTGCCAGCAGTGAATTTGGGCAGAGCTATGGCTACACCTTC CASSEFGQSYGYTF - few TRBJ1-2 TRBV6-1
TGTGCCAGCAGCGTAGGGGGGGGACAGGGGGCAGATACGCAGTATTTT CASSVGGGQGADTQYF TRBD1 - TRBJ2-3 TRBV9
TGTGCCAGCATAAGGACTAGCGGACGCACAGATACGCAGTATTTT CASIRTSGRTDTQYF TRBD2 - TRBJ2-3 TRBV27
TGTGCCAGCAGTGAATGGGCAGGGGAGCACGAGCAGTACTTC CASSEWAGEHEQYF - - TRBJ2-7 TRBV6-1
TGTGCCATCAGTCCAGGACTAGCGGGGGGGGGTGGGGAAAACATTCAGTACTTC CAISPGLAGGGGENIQYF TRBD2 - TRBJ2-4 TRBV10-3
TGTGCCAGCAGCCCCCGGGACAGAGATCAGCCCCAGCATTTT CASSPRDRDQPQHF TRBD1 - TRBJ1-5 TRBV9